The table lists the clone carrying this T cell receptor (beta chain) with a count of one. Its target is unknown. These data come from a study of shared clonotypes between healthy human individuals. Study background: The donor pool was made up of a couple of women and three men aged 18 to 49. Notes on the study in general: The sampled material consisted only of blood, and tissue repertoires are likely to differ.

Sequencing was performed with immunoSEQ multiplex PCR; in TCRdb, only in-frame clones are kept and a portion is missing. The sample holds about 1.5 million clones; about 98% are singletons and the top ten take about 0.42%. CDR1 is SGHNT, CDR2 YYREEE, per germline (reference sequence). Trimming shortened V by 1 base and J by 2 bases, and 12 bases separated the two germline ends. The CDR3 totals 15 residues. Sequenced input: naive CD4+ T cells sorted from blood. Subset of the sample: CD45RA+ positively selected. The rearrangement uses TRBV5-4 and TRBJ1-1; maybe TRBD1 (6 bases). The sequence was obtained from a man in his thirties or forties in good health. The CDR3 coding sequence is TGTGCCAGCAGCTTGCCCGGGACACCTAACACTGAAGCTTTCTTT. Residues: CASSLPGTPNTEAFF.